The 10 T cell receptor beta chains below all came from one sample that was sequenced in a study of blood T cell repertoires in COVID-19. The protocol was immunoSEQ multiplex PCR, while the TCRdb copy is restricted to in-frame clones and leaves out a portion. Here the sample spans around 300,000 clones, over 80% being singletons. Sequenced sample: peripheral blood. The receptors shown here come from a woman in her forties or fifties with COVID-19, enrolled during active disease.

This chain connects TRBV3-1 (or the pseudogene TRBV3-2) to TRBJ2-7; D remains ambiguous. Trimming pared 5 bases from V and 3 bases from J, leaving 8 bases between. The V gene's germline CDR1 is LGHDT and CDR2 YNNKEL (reference sequence). This CDR3 has 12 residues. The chain's CDR3 is CASSIRHYEQYF. As DNA, the CDR3 is TGTGCCAGCAGCATACGACACTACGAGCAGTACTTC.

The chain combines TRBV5-1 with TRBJ2-4; 8 bases line up with TRBD1. Germline values: CDR1 SGHRS, CDR2 YFSETQ. V lost 0 bases to trimming and J lost 16 bases; unmatched junction nucleotides: 6. The CDR3 spans 12 residues. CDR3 loop: CASSLDRGVIYF. CDR3 DNA sequence: TGCGCCAGCAGCTTGGACAGGGGGGTGATCTACTTC.

The rearrangement joins TRBV30 to TRBJ1-2; weak D call: TRBD1 (6 bases). V lost 4 bases to trimming and J lost 2 bases, with 11 bases between them. CDR1 is GTSNPN and CDR2 is SVGIG in the germline V gene (reference sequence). The CDR3 extends over 13 amino acids. CDR3 nucleotides: TGTGCCTGGAATCAGGGGATCAACTATGGCTACACCTTC. This translates into CAWNQGINYGYTF.

V and J are TRBV9 and TRBJ2-7; 7 nucleotides agree with TRBD1. Germline assignment: CDR1 SGDLS and CDR2 YYNGEE. V was clipped by 4 bases and J by 3 bases; unmatched bases: 13. This CDR3 spans 16 amino acids. The CDR3 spells CASSPATGTAYYEQYF. The DNA of the CDR3 is TGTGCCAGCAGCCCCGCCACCGGGACAGCCTACTACGAGCAGTACTTC.

This clone was observed a handful of times. This chain uses TRBV27 with TRBJ2-7; TRBD2 matches 8 bases. CDR3 length: 12 amino acids. Per germline, CDR1 MNHEY and CDR2 SMNVEV (reference sequence). Trimming cost V 4 bases and J 4 bases; bases outside gene matches: 0. CDR3 residues: CASSSSGYEQYF. The DNA of the CDR3 is TGTGCCAGCAGTTCTAGCGGGTACGAGCAGTACTTC.

The genes are TRBV6-2 or TRBV6-3 and TRBJ2-4, with D perhaps TRBD1 (5 bases). CDR3 length: 14 residues. Trimming stripped 4 bases from V and 9 bases from J, with 16 bases between. Germline CDR1 is MNHEY and CDR2 is SVGEGT. The CDR3 sequence is CASSSGIFQGIQYF. CDR3 sequence (DNA): TGTGCCAGCAGTTCAGGGATCTTTCAGGGCATTCAGTACTTC.

CDR3 loop: CASSANLAGEQYF. Here the CDR3 DNA reads TGTGCCAGCAGCGCCAATCTAGCGGGAGAACAGTACTTC. The V call is TRBV7-3, the J call TRBJ2-7, with TRBD2 matching 10 bases. The CDR3 is 13 residues long. Germline V gene data show CDR1 as SGHTA and CDR2 as FQGTGA. With 5 bases clipped from V and 10 bases from J, the junction kept 8 bases outside the gene matches. Supplemented by reference TRBV7-3 and TRBJ2-7, the full variable domain reads GAGVSQTPSNKVTEKGKYVELRCDPISGHTALYWYRQSLGQGPEFLIYFQGTGAADDSGLPNDRFFAVRPEGSVSTLKIQRTERGDSAVYLCASSANLAGEQYFGPGTRLTVT.

This chain joins TRBV7-2 and TRBJ2-1; TRBD2 aligns across 8 bases. Losses at the gene ends were 6 bases for V and 2 bases for J; bases not matched to a gene: 6. Germline loops: CDR1 SGHTA, CDR2 FQGNSA. The CDR3 covers 15 residues. In DNA, the CDR3 is TGTGCCAGCAGTTCTAGCGGGTTTACCTACAATGAGCAGTTCTTC. As protein: CASSSSGFTYNEQFF.

The V and J genes are TRBV9 and TRBJ2-7; D gene ambiguous. Germline V gene sequence: CDR1 SGDLS, CDR2 YYNGEE. This CDR3 is built from 13 residues. Trimming shortened V by 4 bases and J by 9 bases, and 17 bases separated the two germline ends. CDR3 sequence reads: CASSPNQVNGQYF. The CDR3 DNA follows: TGTGCCAGCAGCCCCAACCAGGTCAACGGGCAGTACTTC.

The CDR3 DNA follows: TGCGCCAGCAGCCGGGACAGGTACGAGCAGTACTTC. This sequence encodes CASSRDRYEQYF. V is TRBV5-1 and J is TRBJ2-7; TRBD1 agrees at 8 bases. Trimming cost V 4 bases and J 4 bases; bases outside gene matches: 1. This CDR3 has 12 amino acids. Germline CDR1 SGHRS, CDR2 YFSETQ.